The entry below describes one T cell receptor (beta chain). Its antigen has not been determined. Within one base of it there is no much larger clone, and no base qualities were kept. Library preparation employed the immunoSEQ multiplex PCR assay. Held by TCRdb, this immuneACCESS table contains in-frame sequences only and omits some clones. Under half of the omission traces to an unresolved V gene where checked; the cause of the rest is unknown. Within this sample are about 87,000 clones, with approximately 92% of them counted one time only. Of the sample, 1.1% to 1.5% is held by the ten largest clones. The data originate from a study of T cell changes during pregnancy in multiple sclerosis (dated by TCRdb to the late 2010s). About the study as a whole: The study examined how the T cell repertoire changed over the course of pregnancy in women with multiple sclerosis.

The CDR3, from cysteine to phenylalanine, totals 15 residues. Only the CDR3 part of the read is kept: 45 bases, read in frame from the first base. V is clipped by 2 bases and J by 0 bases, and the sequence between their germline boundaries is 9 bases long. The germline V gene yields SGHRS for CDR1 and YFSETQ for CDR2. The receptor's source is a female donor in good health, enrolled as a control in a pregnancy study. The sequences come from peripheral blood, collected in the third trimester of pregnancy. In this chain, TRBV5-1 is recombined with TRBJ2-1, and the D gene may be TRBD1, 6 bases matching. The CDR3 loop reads CASSFGQISYNEQFF. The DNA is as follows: TGCGCCAGCAGCTTTGGACAGATCTCCTACAATGAGCAGTTCTTC.